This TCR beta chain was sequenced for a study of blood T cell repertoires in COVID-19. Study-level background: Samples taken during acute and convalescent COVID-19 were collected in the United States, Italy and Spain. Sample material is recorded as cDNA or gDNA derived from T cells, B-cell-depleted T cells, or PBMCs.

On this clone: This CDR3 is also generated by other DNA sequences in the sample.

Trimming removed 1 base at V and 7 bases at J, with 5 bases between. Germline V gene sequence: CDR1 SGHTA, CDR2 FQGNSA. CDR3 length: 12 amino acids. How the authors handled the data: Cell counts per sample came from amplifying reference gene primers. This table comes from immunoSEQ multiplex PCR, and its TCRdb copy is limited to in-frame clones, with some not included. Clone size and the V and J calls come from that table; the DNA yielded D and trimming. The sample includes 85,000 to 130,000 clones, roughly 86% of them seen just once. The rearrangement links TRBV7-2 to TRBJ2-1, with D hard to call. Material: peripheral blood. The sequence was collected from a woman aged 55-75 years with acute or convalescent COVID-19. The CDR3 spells CASSLVRNEQFF. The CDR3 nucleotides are TGTGCCAGCAGCTTAGTGAGGAATGAGCAGTTCTTC.